The clone carrying this T cell receptor beta chain turned up a few times. The antigen is unknown. A sample-barcoded 5' primer and a J-beta primer mix were used in a second PCR of roughly 7 to 11 cycles. Each cDNA was tagged by a template-switch adaptor containing 12 random nucleotides. One entry per CDR3 protein results from TCRdb running MiXCR on the 5' RACE reads. The sample includes about 1.5 million distinct CDR3 sequences, roughly two fifths of them seen just once. V was cut by 5 bases and J by 6 bases, with 23 bases left in between. This CDR3 comprises 17 residues. Germline lookup yields CDR1 SGHVT and CDR2 SQSDAQ. This specimen belongs to a study of blood T cells in healthy people across ages. Regarding the study as a whole: TCR beta diversity was tightly associated with the proportion of naive T cells. Per-million-T-cell TCR beta diversity fell roughly linearly with age.

Input material: blood. V is TRBV7-4 and J is TRBJ1-5; no clear D gene. This TCR was sampled from a woman aged 18-29 years in good health. The CDR3 coding sequence is TGTGCCAGCAGCCCCCCCTCCGATCCGGGTGATTTTCAGCCCCAGCATTTT. This encodes CASSPPSDPGDFQPQHF. Full variable domain (rest looked up from reference TRBV7-4 and TRBJ1-5): GAGVSQSPRYKVAKRGRDVALRCDSISGHVTLYWYRQTLGQGSEVLTYSQSDAQRDKSGRPSGRFSAERPERSVSTLKIQRTEQGDSAVYLCASSPPSDPGDFQPQHFGDGTRLSIL.